Listed below are T cell receptor beta chains from one sample, sequenced in a study of post-analysis software for immune sequencing data. MiXCR was run by TCRdb on the PCR reads, yielding one entry per CDR3 protein. The sample includes roughly 870,000 distinct CDR3 sequences, 53% of them seen just once. Sequencing was performed on blood. These receptors originate from a girl aged 10-17 years with multiple sclerosis. CDR3s include the opening cysteine and the closing phenylalanine or tryptophan. A D gene is named only where the DNA matches it firmly. Some rows have no size entry. The others give once, few or many, or a class for an expanded clone.

v_call,clone_size,d_call,j_call,cdr3_nt,cdr3_aa
TRBV5-1,NA,NA,TRBJ1-2,TGCGCCAGCAGCTTGGGTGTGGGGGCAGACTATGGCTACACCTTC,CASSLGVGADYGYTF
TRBV20-1,NA,NA,TRBJ2-3,TGCAGTGCTTGGGACTTGACTACAGATACGCAGTATTTT,CSAWDLTTDTQYF
TRBV7-6,NA,TRBD1,TRBJ2-5,TGTGCCAGCAGCTCCGGACAGGGTGGTATGGAGCAGTACTTC,CASSSGQGGMEQYF
TRBV20-1,NA,NA,TRBJ1-1,TGCAGTGCTACAAGAAATGGGGCAGTGAACACTGAAGCTTTCTTT,CSATRNGAVNTEAFF
TRBV24-1,NA,NA,TRBJ1-5,TGTGCCACCAGTGATGGTAGGAATCAGCCCCAGCATTTT,CATSDGRNQPQHF
TRBV20-1,NA,TRBD1,TRBJ2-7,TGCAGTGCTACCGGACAGGGGTCGCCTTTAAGCGAGCAGTACTTC,CSATGQGSPLSEQYF
TRBV13,few,NA,TRBJ1-1,TGTGCCAGCAGCGCTATACTGAGGACTGAAGCTTTCTTT,CASSAILRTEAFF
TRBV6-1,NA,NA,TRBJ1-2,TGTGCCAGCAGTGAAAGGGACCGCGGCTACACCTTC,CASSERDRGYTF
TRBV12-5,few,NA,TRBJ1-1,TGTGCTAGTGGTTTGGGGAGACTCACTGAAGCTTTCTTT,CASGLGRLTEAFF
TRBV29-1,NA,TRBD2,TRBJ2-1,TGCAGCGTTGGTCACAGGGCCCAGGGGGCTAGCGGGGGGGCCGCCTACAATGAGCAGTTCTTC,CSVGHRAQGASGGAAYNEQFF
TRBV20-1,few,TRBD2,TRBJ2-5,TGCAGTGCTAGAGATCGGACTAGCGGGACCCAGTACTTC,CSARDRTSGTQYF
TRBV2,NA,NA,TRBJ2-4,TGTGCCAGTAGGACGGGACAACTAGCCAAAAACATTCAGTACTTC,CASRTGQLAKNIQYF
TRBV20-1,NA,NA,TRBJ1-4,TGCAGTGCTAGTATCCCGGGGGTGGTGAAAAATGAAAAACTGTTTTTT,CSASIPGVVKNEKLFF
TRBV15,NA,TRBD2,TRBJ2-1,TGTGCCACCAGCAGAGATCCGCTAGCGGGAGTCCTCGGGTTCTTC,CATSRDPLAGVLGFF
TRBV20-1,few,NA,TRBJ1-2,TGCAGTGCCCCATCGGGGGAAACTAGGGGCTACACCTTC,CSAPSGETRGYTF
TRBV20-1,NA,NA,TRBJ2-3,TGCAGTGCTAACCTGAGAGGCCCGATAAGCACAGATACGCAGTATTTT,CSANLRGPISTDTQYF
TRBV28,NA,TRBD1,TRBJ2-7,TGTGCCAGCAGCCTAAGGCAGGGGGCCGACGAGCAGTACTTC,CASSLRQGADEQYF
TRBV6-5,NA,NA,TRBJ2-5,TGTGCCAGCAGAACTAGTAAAGAGACCCAGTACTTC,CASRTSKETQYF
TRBV10-3,NA,NA,TRBJ1-1,TGTGCCATCGGCCCCGACCGACTTGGAGCTTTCTTT,CAIGPDRLGAFF
TRBV5-5,NA,NA,TRBJ2-7,TGTGCCAGCAGCCGTGGAGGGAATCGCAACGAGCAGTACTTC,CASSRGGNRNEQYF
TRBV12-3/TRBV12-4,once,NA,TRBJ2-7,TGTGCCAGCAGTAGGGGGGGGGAAACCTACGAGCAGTACTTC,CASSRGGETYEQYF
TRBV20-1,NA,NA,TRBJ2-7,TGCAGTGCTAGAGCTGTCGGAGGACTACCAAACCAACGGCCCTACGAGCAGTACTTC,CSARAVGGLPNQRPYEQYF